The following is a TCR beta chain sequence with its context. The data were obtained in a study of blood T cell repertoires in COVID-19. In the study overall: COVID-19 samples collected from the United States, Italy and Spain covered acute and convalescent phases. Nucleic acid was either cDNA or gDNA, and it came from T cells, B-cell-depleted T cells, or PBMCs.

The authors' processing: Reference gene primers were amplified, and this amplification served to estimate nucleated cell counts. Measured with immunoSEQ multiplex PCR; TCRdb has only the in-frame clones, and not every one. V, J and clone size are taken as reported in that table, and D and trimming were inferred from the DNA itself. Of about 440,000 clones listed, 75% to 90% were seen once; the top ten hold 4.3%. The length of the CDR3 is 15 residues. The V and J ends lost 4 bases and 6 bases respectively, with 17 bases between them. The germline gives CDR1 LGHDT, CDR2 YNNKEL (reference sequence). Material for sequencing was peripheral blood. The chain carries TRBV3-1 (or the pseudogene TRBV3-2) and TRBJ2-3, with TRBD2 as a possible D gene (6 bases). The sequence derives from a woman in her 30s with acute or convalescent COVID-19. The CDR3 here is CASSRTGVPSDTQYF. The CDR3 bases are TGTGCCAGCAGCCGGACGGGGGTCCCGAGTGATACGCAGTATTTT.